Listed below are T cell receptor beta chains from one sample, sequenced in a study of sequential checkpoint blockade in melanoma. The repertoire was sequenced with immunoSEQ multiplex PCR; TCRdb's copy has only in-frame clones and lacks some. The sample contains fewer than 15,000 clones, approximately 78% of which appear only once. Sequences were derived from CD8+ T cells sorted from blood (inferred from file names), sampled from a patient given nivolumab and ipilimumab in sequence. These receptor sequences come from a human donor with melanoma. The CDR3 runs from the conserved cysteine through the conserved F or W. Each record gives: CDR3 protein, J gene, D gene, V gene. The D gene is left open where the match is weak.

cdr3_aa: CASSWEGIEETQYF; j_call: TRBJ2-5; d_call: TRBD2; v_call: TRBV5-6
cdr3_aa: CASSLTGLRGEQYF; j_call: TRBJ2-7; d_call: -; v_call: TRBV27
cdr3_aa: CASSYSPVNEQFF; j_call: TRBJ2-1; d_call: -; v_call: TRBV6-6
cdr3_aa: CAWRSGQPHGYTF; j_call: TRBJ1-2; d_call: TRBD1; v_call: TRBV30
cdr3_aa: CASSDLREDTEAFF; j_call: TRBJ1-1; d_call: -; v_call: TRBV28
cdr3_aa: CASRFIGSGRAYEQYF; j_call: TRBJ2-7; d_call: TRBD2; v_call: TRBV25-1
cdr3_aa: CASSRLAVWDEQFF; j_call: TRBJ2-1; d_call: -; v_call: TRBV21-1
cdr3_aa: CASSVAGDGETQYF; j_call: TRBJ2-5; d_call: -; v_call: TRBV9
cdr3_aa: CASSSYTGQFNEKLFF; j_call: TRBJ1-4; d_call: TRBD1; v_call: TRBV5-1
cdr3_aa: CASSLMGQAETQYF; j_call: TRBJ2-5; d_call: -; v_call: TRBV5-1
cdr3_aa: CASSLAGGNQPQHF; j_call: TRBJ1-5; d_call: -; v_call: TRBV7-8
cdr3_aa: CASSSGLAGARSYNEQFF; j_call: TRBJ2-1; d_call: TRBD2; v_call: TRBV5-6
cdr3_aa: CASSPTKSTDTQYF; j_call: TRBJ2-3; d_call: -; v_call: TRBV5-1
cdr3_aa: CASSIGGPLREQYF; j_call: TRBJ2-7; d_call: -; v_call: TRBV5-4
cdr3_aa: CASTDRVGEAFF; j_call: TRBJ1-1; d_call: TRBD1; v_call: TRBV9
cdr3_aa: CASSLRTGGLSYNEQFF; j_call: TRBJ2-1; d_call: TRBD1; v_call: TRBV7-2
cdr3_aa: CASSYPQGVGFEQYF; j_call: TRBJ2-7; d_call: -; v_call: TRBV19
cdr3_aa: CASSSGRVPNEQFF; j_call: TRBJ2-1; d_call: TRBD2; v_call: TRBV5-6
cdr3_aa: CASSLMTAYGYTF; j_call: TRBJ1-2; d_call: -; v_call: TRBV28
cdr3_aa: CASSKVTGLTKNIQYF; j_call: TRBJ2-4; d_call: -; v_call: TRBV7-2
cdr3_aa: CASSRQGAADTQYF; j_call: TRBJ2-3; d_call: TRBD1; v_call: TRBV2
cdr3_aa: CASSSPPGANVLTF; j_call: TRBJ2-6; d_call: -; v_call: TRBV11-3
cdr3_aa: CASSDRDSANYGYTF; j_call: TRBJ1-2; d_call: TRBD1; v_call: TRBV9
cdr3_aa: CSVKSSGYNEQFF; j_call: TRBJ2-1; d_call: TRBD2; v_call: TRBV29-1
cdr3_aa: CASSPPRGQGVYEQYF; j_call: TRBJ2-7; d_call: TRBD1; v_call: TRBV7-9
cdr3_aa: CASSLEAPWGLRSSYNEQFF; j_call: TRBJ2-1; d_call: -; v_call: TRBV11-2
cdr3_aa: CASRRDRDTYEQYF; j_call: TRBJ2-7; d_call: TRBD1; v_call: TRBV28
cdr3_aa: CASSPRTSGRGEQFF; j_call: TRBJ2-1; d_call: TRBD2; v_call: TRBV11-2
cdr3_aa: CASSPLGISLSGANVLTF; j_call: TRBJ2-6; d_call: -; v_call: TRBV5-5
cdr3_aa: CAWSRAGRANEQFF; j_call: TRBJ2-1; d_call: -; v_call: TRBV30
cdr3_aa: CASSLAWGDHGYTF; j_call: TRBJ1-2; d_call: -; v_call: TRBV5-6
cdr3_aa: CASGGGPGELFF; j_call: TRBJ2-2; d_call: -; v_call: TRBV9
cdr3_aa: CASSHPGTGGYEQYF; j_call: TRBJ2-7; d_call: TRBD1; v_call: TRBV14
cdr3_aa: CASSQVSVGSAEQYF; j_call: TRBJ2-7; d_call: -; v_call: TRBV7-2
cdr3_aa: CASSSRLSGANVLTF; j_call: TRBJ2-6; d_call: -; v_call: TRBV9
cdr3_aa: CASPLREGSSYEQYF; j_call: TRBJ2-7; d_call: -; v_call: TRBV2
cdr3_aa: CASSLRSGDLFYEQYF; j_call: TRBJ2-7; d_call: -; v_call: TRBV4-1
cdr3_aa: CASSLPGQGNNEQFF; j_call: TRBJ2-1; d_call: TRBD1; v_call: TRBV11-3
cdr3_aa: CASSHRGPQHEQFF; j_call: TRBJ2-1; d_call: TRBD1; v_call: TRBV27
cdr3_aa: CASSVVGQLYNEQFF; j_call: TRBJ2-1; d_call: -; v_call: TRBV9
cdr3_aa: CASSFGSEAFF; j_call: TRBJ1-1; d_call: -; v_call: TRBV28
cdr3_aa: CASSLGQGLAKNIQYF; j_call: TRBJ2-4; d_call: TRBD1; v_call: TRBV7-8
cdr3_aa: CASSLERAASYEQYF; j_call: TRBJ2-7; d_call: -; v_call: TRBV11-2
cdr3_aa: CASSPRDRVHEQYF; j_call: TRBJ2-7; d_call: TRBD1; v_call: TRBV7-9
cdr3_aa: CSVADRVLGGYTF; j_call: TRBJ1-2; d_call: TRBD1; v_call: TRBV29-1
cdr3_aa: CASRLASSADTQYF; j_call: TRBJ2-3; d_call: TRBD2; v_call: TRBV27
cdr3_aa: CTSSLTGGWQPQHF; j_call: TRBJ1-5; d_call: -; v_call: TRBV1
cdr3_aa: CASSGLAGGPGETQYF; j_call: TRBJ2-5; d_call: TRBD2; v_call: TRBV25-1
cdr3_aa: CASSQWEPGAYEQYF; j_call: TRBJ2-7; d_call: -; v_call: TRBV4-1
cdr3_aa: CASSPLGEISNQPQHF; j_call: TRBJ1-5; d_call: -; v_call: TRBV27
cdr3_aa: CASSRGDRSYEQYF; j_call: TRBJ2-7; d_call: TRBD2; v_call: TRBV9
cdr3_aa: CASSFGQLNTEAFF; j_call: TRBJ1-1; d_call: -; v_call: TRBV11-2